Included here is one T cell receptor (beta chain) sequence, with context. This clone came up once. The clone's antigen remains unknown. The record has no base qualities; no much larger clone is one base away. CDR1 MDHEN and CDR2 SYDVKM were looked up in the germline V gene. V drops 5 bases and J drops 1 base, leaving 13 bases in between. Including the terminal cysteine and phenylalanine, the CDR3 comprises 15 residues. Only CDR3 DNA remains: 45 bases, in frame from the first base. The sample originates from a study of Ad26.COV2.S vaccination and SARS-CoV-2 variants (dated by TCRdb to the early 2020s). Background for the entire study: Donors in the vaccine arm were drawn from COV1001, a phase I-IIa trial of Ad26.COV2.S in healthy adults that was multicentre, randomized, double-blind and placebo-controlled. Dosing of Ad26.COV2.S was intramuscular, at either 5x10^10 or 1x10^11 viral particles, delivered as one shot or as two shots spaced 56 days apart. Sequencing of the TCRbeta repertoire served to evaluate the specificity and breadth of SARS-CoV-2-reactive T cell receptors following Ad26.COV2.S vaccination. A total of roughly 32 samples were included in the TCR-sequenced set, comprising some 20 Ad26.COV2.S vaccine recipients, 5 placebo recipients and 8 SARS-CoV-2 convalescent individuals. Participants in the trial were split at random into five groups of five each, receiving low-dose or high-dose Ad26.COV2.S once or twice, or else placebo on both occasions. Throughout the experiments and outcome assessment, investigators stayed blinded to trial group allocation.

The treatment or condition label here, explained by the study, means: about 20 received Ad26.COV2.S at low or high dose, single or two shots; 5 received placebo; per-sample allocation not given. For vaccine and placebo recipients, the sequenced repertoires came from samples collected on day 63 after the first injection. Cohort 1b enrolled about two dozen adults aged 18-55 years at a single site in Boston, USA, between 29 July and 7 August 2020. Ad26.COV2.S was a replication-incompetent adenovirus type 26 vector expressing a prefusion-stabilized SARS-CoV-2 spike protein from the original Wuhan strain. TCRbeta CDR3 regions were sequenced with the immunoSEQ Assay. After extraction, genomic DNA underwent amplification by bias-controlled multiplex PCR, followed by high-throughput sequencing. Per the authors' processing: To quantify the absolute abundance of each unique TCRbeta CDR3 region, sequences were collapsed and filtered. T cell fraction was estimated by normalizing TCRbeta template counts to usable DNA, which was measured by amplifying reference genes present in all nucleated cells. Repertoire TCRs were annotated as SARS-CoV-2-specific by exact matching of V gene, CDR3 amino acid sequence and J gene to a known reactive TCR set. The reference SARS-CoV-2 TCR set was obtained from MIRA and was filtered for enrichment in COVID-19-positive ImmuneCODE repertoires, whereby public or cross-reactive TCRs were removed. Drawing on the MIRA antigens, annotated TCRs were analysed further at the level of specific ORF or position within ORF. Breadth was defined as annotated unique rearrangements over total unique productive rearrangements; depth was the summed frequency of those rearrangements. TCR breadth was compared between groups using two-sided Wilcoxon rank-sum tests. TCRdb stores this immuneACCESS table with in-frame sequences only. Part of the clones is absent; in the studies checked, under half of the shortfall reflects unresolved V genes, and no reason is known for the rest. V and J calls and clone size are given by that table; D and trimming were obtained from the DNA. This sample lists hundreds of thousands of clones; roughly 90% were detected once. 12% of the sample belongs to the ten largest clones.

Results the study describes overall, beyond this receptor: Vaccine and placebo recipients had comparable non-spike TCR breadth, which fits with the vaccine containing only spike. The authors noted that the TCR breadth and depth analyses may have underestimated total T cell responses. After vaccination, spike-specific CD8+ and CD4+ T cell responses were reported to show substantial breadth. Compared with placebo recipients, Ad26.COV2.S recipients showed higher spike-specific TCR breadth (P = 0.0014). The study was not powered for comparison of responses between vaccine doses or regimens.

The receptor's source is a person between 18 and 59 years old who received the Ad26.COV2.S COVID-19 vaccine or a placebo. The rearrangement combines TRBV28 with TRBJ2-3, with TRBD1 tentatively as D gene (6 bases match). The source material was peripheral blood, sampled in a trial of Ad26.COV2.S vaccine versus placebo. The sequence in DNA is TGTGCCAGCAGTCCCACAGGGATGGGCACAGATACGCAGTATTTT. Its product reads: CASSPTGMGTDTQYF.